This record concerns one T cell receptor beta chain sequence. The data were taken from a study of blood T cell repertoires in COVID-19. Study-wide background: COVID-19 samples collected from the United States, Italy and Spain covered acute and convalescent phases. PBMCs, B-cell-depleted T cells, or T cells provided the cDNA or gDNA that made up the material.

The V and J ends lost 4 bases and 1 base, in that order; junction bases with no gene match: 4. Looked up from germline, CDR1 is LGHDT and CDR2 is YNNKEL (reference sequence). The CDR3 contains 15 residues. The repertoire was sequenced with immunoSEQ multiplex PCR; TCRdb's copy has only in-frame clones and lacks some. The sample lists hundreds of thousands of clones; around 86% were seen once. The V gene is TRBV3-1 (or the pseudogene TRBV3-2), the J gene TRBJ1-1, with 9 bases matching TRBD1. Source material: peripheral blood. This TCR was sampled from a man between 65 and 80 years old with acute or convalescent COVID-19. CDR3 sequence reads: CASSPMTGGNTEAFF. The CDR3 coding sequence is TGTGCCAGCAGCCCTATGACAGGGGGGAACACTGAAGCTTTCTTT.